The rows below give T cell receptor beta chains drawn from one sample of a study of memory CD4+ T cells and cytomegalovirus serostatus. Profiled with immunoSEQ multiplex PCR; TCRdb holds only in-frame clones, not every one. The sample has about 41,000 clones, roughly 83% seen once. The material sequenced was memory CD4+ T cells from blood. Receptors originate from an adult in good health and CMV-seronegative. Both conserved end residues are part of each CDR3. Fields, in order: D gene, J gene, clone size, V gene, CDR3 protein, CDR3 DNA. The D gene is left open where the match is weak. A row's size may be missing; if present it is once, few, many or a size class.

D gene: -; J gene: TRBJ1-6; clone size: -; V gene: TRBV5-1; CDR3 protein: CASSLEGLSNSPLHF; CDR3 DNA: TGCGCCAGCAGCTTGGAAGGGTTGAGTAATTCACCCCTCCACTTT
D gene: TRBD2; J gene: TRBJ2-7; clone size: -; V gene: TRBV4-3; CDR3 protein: CASSAGLADEQYF; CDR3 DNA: TGCGCCAGCAGCGCGGGACTAGCGGACGAGCAGTACTTC
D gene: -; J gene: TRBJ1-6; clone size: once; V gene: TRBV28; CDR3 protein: CASSLGSYNSPLHF; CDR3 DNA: TGTGCCAGCAGCCTGGGCTCCTATAATTCACCCCTCCACTTT
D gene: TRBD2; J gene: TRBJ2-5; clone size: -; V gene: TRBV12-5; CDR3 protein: CASGPRGGETQYF; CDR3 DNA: TGTGCTAGTGGTCCCCGGGGGGGAGAGACCCAGTACTTC
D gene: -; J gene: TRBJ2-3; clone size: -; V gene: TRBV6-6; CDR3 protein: CASSYRSGPGDTQYF; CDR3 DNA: TGTGCCAGCAGTTACCGGTCAGGGCCGGGTGATACGCAGTATTTT
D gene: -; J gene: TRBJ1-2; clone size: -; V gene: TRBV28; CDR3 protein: CASSWGVDGYTF; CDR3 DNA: TGTGCCAGCAGTTGGGGAGTCGATGGCTACACCTTC
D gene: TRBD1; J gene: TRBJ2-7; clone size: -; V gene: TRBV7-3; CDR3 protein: CASSLSGTGPYEQYF; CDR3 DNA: TGTGCCAGCAGCTTATCCGGGACAGGGCCCTACGAGCAGTACTTC
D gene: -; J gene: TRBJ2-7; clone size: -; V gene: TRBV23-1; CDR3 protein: CASNPSSGTYEQYF; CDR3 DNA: TGCGCCAGCAACCCCTCCTCGGGCACCTACGAGCAGTACTTC
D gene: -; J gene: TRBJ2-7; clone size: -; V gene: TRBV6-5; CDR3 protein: CASTMFATYEQYF; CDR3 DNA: TGTGCCAGCACGATGTTCGCCACCTACGAGCAGTACTTC
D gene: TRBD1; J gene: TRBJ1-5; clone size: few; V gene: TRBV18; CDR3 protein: CASSPNRGNQPQHF; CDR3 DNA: TGTGCCAGCTCACCTAACAGGGGGAACCAGCCCCAGCATTTT
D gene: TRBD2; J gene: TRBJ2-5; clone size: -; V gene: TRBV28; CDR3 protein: CASIASGRETQYF; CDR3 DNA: TGTGCCAGCATCGCTAGCGGGCGAGAGACCCAGTACTTC
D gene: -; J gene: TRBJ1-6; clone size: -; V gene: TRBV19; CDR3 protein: CASSPGTGFNSPLHF; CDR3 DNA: TGTGCCAGTAGCCCGGGAACAGGCTTCAATTCACCCCTCCACTTT
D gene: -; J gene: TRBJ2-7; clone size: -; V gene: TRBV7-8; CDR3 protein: CASSLQLGGYEQYF; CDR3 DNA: TGTGCCAGCAGCCTGCAGCTGGGGGGCTACGAGCAGTACTTC
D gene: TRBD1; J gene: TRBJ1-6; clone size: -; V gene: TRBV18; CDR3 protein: CASSQDRGGLHF; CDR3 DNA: TGTGCCAGCTCACAAGACAGGGGGGGACTCCACTTT
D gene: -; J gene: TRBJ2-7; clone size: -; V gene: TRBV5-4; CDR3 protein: CASSLGTRGNEQYF; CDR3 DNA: TGTGCCAGCAGCTTGGGGACACGGGGCAACGAGCAGTACTTC
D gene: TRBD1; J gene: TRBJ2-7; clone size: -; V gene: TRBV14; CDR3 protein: CASSLGQVYEQYF; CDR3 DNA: TGTGCCAGCAGCCTAGGACAGGTCTACGAGCAGTACTTC
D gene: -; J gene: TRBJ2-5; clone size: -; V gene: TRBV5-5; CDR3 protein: CASSLRLAQETQYF; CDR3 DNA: TGTGCCAGCAGCTTGAGGCTAGCCCAAGAGACCCAGTACTTC
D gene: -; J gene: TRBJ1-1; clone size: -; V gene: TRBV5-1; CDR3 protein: CASSLARARNTEAFF; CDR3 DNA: TGCGCCAGCAGCTTGGCACGTGCCCGGAACACTGAAGCTTTCTTT
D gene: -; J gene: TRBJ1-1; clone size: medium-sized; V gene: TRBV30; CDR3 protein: CAWTSLVGAFF; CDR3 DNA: TGTGCCTGGACATCCCTCGTCGGAGCTTTCTTT
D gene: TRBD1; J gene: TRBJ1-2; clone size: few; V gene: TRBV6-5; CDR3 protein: CASSPQRDRGYGYTF; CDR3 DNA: TGTGCCAGCAGTCCTCAGCGGGACAGGGGTTATGGCTACACCTTC
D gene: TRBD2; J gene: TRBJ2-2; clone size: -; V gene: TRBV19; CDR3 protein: CASSINAGGRGELFF; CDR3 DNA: TGTGCCAGTAGTATTAATGCCGGGGGGAGAGGGGAGCTGTTTTTT
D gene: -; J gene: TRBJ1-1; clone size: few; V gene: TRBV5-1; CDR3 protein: CASSALTGPEAFF; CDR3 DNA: TGCGCCAGCTCAGCTTTGACGGGACCTGAAGCTTTCTTT
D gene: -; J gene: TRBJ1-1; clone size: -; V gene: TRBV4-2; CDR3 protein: CASSQGLLSEAFF; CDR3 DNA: TGTGCCAGCAGCCAAGGTCTACTATCTGAAGCTTTCTTT
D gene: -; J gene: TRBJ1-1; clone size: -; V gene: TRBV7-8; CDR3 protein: CASSSQVSGMNTEAFF; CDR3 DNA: TGTGCCAGCAGCTCCCAGGTGTCGGGGATGAACACTGAAGCTTTCTTT
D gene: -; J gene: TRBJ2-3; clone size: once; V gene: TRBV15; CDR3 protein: CATRKGDRRGTDTQYF; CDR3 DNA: TGTGCCACCAGAAAGGGTGACCGGAGGGGAACAGATACGCAGTATTTT
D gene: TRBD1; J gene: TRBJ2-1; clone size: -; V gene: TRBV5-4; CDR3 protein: CASSLGQGVEQFF; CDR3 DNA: TGTGCCAGCAGCTTGGGACAGGGGGTTGAGCAGTTCTTC
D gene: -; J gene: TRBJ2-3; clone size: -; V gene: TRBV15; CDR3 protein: CATSRAPGRATDTQYF; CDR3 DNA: TGTGCCACCAGCAGAGCCCCAGGACGGGCGACAGATACGCAGTATTTT
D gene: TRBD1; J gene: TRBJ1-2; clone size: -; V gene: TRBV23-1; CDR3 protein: CASSQQGDDYGYTF; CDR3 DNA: TGCGCCAGCAGTCAACAGGGGGATGACTATGGCTACACCTTC
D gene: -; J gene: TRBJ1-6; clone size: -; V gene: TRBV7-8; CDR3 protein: CASSYGRRGRWPPLHF; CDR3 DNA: TGTGCCAGCAGCTACGGCCGCAGGGGTCGTTGGCCACCCCTCCACTTT
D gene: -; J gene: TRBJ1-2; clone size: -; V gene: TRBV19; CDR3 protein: CASSSRTARGYTF; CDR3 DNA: TGTGCCAGTAGTTCTCGGACTGCTAGGGGCTACACCTTC
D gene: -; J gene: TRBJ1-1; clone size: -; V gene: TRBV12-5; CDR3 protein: CASGLVLSGTEAFF; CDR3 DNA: TGTGCTAGTGGTTTGGTACTTTCAGGGACTGAAGCTTTCTTT
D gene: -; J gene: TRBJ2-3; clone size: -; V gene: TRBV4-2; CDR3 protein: CASSQDIGRAGTDTQYF; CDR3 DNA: TGTGCCAGCAGCCAAGATATCGGGCGGGCTGGCACAGATACGCAGTATTTT
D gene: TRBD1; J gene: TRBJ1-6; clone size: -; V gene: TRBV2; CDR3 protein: CASRTSTGQANSPLHF; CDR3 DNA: TGTGCCAGCAGGACAAGTACCGGACAGGCCAATTCACCCCTCCACTTT
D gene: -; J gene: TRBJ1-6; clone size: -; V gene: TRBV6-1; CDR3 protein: CASSDIRPGSPLHF; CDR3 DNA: TGTGCCAGCAGTGATATAAGACCGGGATCACCCCTCCACTTT
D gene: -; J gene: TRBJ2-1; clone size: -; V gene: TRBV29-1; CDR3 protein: CSLSVSSPNEQFF; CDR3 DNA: TGCAGCCTCTCCGTGAGCTCACCGAATGAGCAGTTCTTC
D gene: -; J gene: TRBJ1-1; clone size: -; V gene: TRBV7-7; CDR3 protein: CASSPVRNTEAFF; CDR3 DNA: TGTGCTAGCAGCCCCGTTCGGAACACTGAAGCTTTCTTT
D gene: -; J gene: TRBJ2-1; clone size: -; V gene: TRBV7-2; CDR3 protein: CASRRPTENNEQFF; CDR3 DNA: TGTGCCAGTCGAAGACCGACCGAGAACAATGAGCAGTTCTTC
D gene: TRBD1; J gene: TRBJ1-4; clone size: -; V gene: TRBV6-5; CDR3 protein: CASSYSTGGYEKLFF; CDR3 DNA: TGTGCCAGCAGTTACTCGACAGGGGGATATGAAAAACTGTTTTTT
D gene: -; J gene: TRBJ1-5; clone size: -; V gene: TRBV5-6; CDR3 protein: CASSRHGTPQEPQHF; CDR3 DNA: TGTGCCAGCAGCCGCCACGGGACTCCTCAAGAGCCCCAGCATTTT
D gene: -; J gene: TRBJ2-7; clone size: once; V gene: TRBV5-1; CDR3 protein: CASTPGGTDAYEQYF; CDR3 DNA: TGCGCCAGCACCCCCGGAGGGACGGACGCTTACGAGCAGTACTTC
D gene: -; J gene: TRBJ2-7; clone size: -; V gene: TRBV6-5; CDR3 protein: CASSYPRKGGYEQYF; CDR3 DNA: TGTGCCAGCAGTTACCCTAGGAAGGGGGGGTACGAGCAGTACTTC
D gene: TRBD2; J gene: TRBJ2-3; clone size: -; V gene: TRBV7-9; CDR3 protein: CASSLAPSGGTDTQYF; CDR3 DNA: TGTGCCAGCAGCTTAGCGCCTAGCGGGGGCACAGATACGCAGTATTTT
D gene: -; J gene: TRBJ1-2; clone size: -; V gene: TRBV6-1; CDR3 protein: CASTSPRFNYGYTF; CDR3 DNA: TGTGCCAGCACCTCCCCGCGTTTTAACTATGGCTACACCTTC
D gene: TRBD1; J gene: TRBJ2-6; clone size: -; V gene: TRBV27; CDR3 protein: CASSARDRGISGANVLTF; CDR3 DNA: TGTGCCAGCAGTGCGCGGGACAGGGGAATCTCTGGGGCCAACGTCCTGACTTTC
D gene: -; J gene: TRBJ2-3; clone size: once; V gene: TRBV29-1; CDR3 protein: CSVRRRLVTDTQYF; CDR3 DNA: TGCAGCGTTCGACGCCGACTAGTTACAGATACGCAGTATTTT
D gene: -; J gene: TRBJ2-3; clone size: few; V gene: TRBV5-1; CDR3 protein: CASSLDDTQYF; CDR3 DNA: TGCGCCAGCAGCTTGGATGATACGCAGTATTTT
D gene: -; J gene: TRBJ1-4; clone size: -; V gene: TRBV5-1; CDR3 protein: CASSLALSGRNEKLFF; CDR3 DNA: TGCGCCAGCAGCTTGGCGCTTTCTGGACGAAATGAAAAACTGTTTTTT
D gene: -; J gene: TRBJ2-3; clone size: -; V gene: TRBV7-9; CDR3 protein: CASSLTGGIDTQYF; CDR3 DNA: TGTGCCAGCAGCCTGACCGGGGGAATAGATACGCAGTATTTT